Here is one TCR beta chain with its context. The antigen it recognizes is unknown. Base qualities were left out, and no much larger clone turns up one base away. The data are from a study of regulatory T cells in long-lasting Graves disease (dated by TCRdb to about 2021). Broadly, across the study: Persistent Graves' disease was defined as persistently positive TSH receptor autoantibodies together with antithyroid drug treatment for over 5 years. Persistent Graves' disease patients were compared with newly diagnosed Graves' disease patients by peripheral blood TCR sequencing and RNA sequencing. The study took place in China and was registered as a clinical trial. TCR sequencing covered around 13 persistent and 20 newly diagnosed Graves' disease patients, some 33 samples in total. Persistent Graves' disease patients in the clinical cohort had taken antithyroid drugs for roughly 10 years on average. Broader findings and caveats from the paper: More public clonotypes were shared among persistent patients (roughly 2,700) than among newly diagnosed patients (roughly 1,000). Peripheral blood alone was examined, since thyroid tissue, which constituted the primary lesion, could not be accessed. The authors noted that the small sample size was a limitation that may lower accuracy. Lower TCR Shannon entropy and fewer highly expanded clones were observed in persistent Graves' disease patients than in newly diagnosed patients, which suggested clonal expansion. Sequencing and analysis were limited to the TCR beta chain. Preferential use of TRBV28, TRBJ1-2 and TRBJ2-5 was observed in persistent disease, whereas TRBV20-1 and TRBJ2-1 were favored in newly diagnosed disease.

Library generation was performed with multiplex PCR. Data came from an Illumina HiSeq 4000. CDR3 regions were amplified by Arm-PCR with iRepertoire HTBI primers to construct TCR beta libraries. Gel purification was performed on PCR products prior to sequencing. The authors' analysis ran thus. A total of 62 TRBV and under 15 TRBJ segments were identified across samples and were used for gene usage analysis of CDR3 amino acid clonotypes. COPE and FqMerger were used to merge the filtered high-quality paired reads into contigs. BLAST was used to align contigs to IMGT TRBV, TRBD and TRBJ reference genes, and CDR3 was defined according to IMGT. Clonotypes above 0.1% frequency were classified as highly expanded clones. Shannon entropy served as the measure of repertoire diversity, while the Gini coefficient captured V-J evenness. A clonotype was considered public if more than one individual shared it. The raw public reads went through TCRdb reprocessing: fastp at Q25, MiXCR clone calling, in-frame beta chains kept. Every CDR3 protein is listed once, alongside the most common genes and DNA of its rows. The V and J calls were not made by the authors but by TCRdb's processing. For this sample the table gives around 510,000 distinct CDR3 sequences, of which around 20% were detected only once. Approximately 8% of the sample lies in the top ten.

The CDR3 sequence holds 11 residues, the cysteine and phenylalanine included. The DNA shown is the 33-base CDR3, in frame from base 1. Cut back by 6 bases and 15 bases, the V and J ends lie 16 bases apart. Taken from the germline V gene, the CDR1 and CDR2 loops are SNHLY and FYNNEI. Interpreted using the paper, the time point label stands for: persistent/refractory GD, antithyroid drugs over 5 years with positive TRAb. RNA was extracted from PBMCs in TRIzol for both TCR sequencing and RNA sequencing. The diagnosis of Graves' disease was made according to American Thyroid Association guidelines. Patients were recruited from an endocrinology department in Xi'an, China. Each patient gave roughly 8.4 milliliters of peripheral blood, collected in an EDTA anticoagulant tube. Ficoll Paque Plus density gradient separation was used to isolate PBMCs, and no additional T cell sorting was done. An Agilent 2100 Bioanalyzer and agarose gel were used to check RNA quality, while a NanoDrop 2000 measured RNA concentration.

Sequences were derived from peripheral blood mononuclear cells (PBMCs), sampled when the disease was refractory, from a patient treated with antithyroid drugs. The chain is assembled from TRBV2 and TRBJ2-3, with TRBD2 tentatively as D gene (5 bases match). This TCR came from a female donor with Graves disease. The DNA sequence follows: TGTGCCAGCAGCCGGACTGCCGTTGAATATTTT. Its translation is CASSRTAVEYF. The full variable domain, completed from the reference TRBV2 and TRBJ2-3 proteins outside the CDR3, reads EPEVTQTPSHQVTQMGQEVILRCVPISNHLYFYWYRQILGQKVEFLVSFYNNEISEKSEIFDDQFSVERPDGSNFTLKIRSTKLEDSAMYFCASSRTAVEYFGPGTRLTVL.